The 12 T cell receptor beta chains below were found in one sample sequenced in a study of T cells after yellow fever vaccination. TCRdb called the 5' RACE reads again in MiXCR, with one record for every CDR3 protein. The table lists about 310,000 distinct CDR3 sequences, around 4% of them singletons, with around 24% in the top ten. The sequenced sample was PBMCs, obtained on the day of the yellow fever booster vaccination. The receptor source for this set is a man aged 18-30 years who received the YFV17D yellow fever vaccine.

CDR3 bases: TGTGCCATCAGTGGGACAGGGAACAAATACGAGCAGTACTTC. This translates into CAISGTGNKYEQYF. This chain joins TRBV10-3 and TRBJ2-7; 8 bases map to TRBD1. Germline-derived CDR1 and CDR2 are ENHRY and SYGVKD. V dropped 4 bases and J dropped 4; count of bases not matched to a gene: 6. The CDR3 sequence is 14 residues long.

This clonotype showed up many times. The chain is built from TRBV7-6 and TRBJ2-7; D perhaps matches TRBD1 (6 bases). Germline-derived CDR1 and CDR2 are SGHVS and FNYEAQ. There are 15 residues in the CDR3. The V end was cut by 2 bases, the J end by 3 bases, with 14 bases between. The CDR3 DNA is TGTGCCAGCAGCTTACGCCGGGACACCCACTACGAGCAGTACTTC. It is translated as CASSLRRDTHYEQYF.

This clonotype appeared many times. The CDR3 loop is CASTFTSSGADTQYF. The CDR3 bases are TGTGCCAGCACCTTCACTTCTAGCGGGGCCGATACGCAGTATTTT. The chain couples TRBV7-2 to TRBJ2-3; 9 bases are a match to TRBD2. The CDR3 is 15 amino acids. The trim removed 7 bases at V and 6 bases at J, leaving 11 bases unmatched. Germline CDR1 and CDR2: SGHTA and FQGNSA.

In this sample, this clonotype turned up a few times. The V and J genes are TRBV19 and TRBJ1-5; D unclear. CDR3 length: 12 residues. The germline V and J ends were trimmed by 7 bases and 8 bases, with 12 bases remaining between them. Germline V gene sequence: CDR1 LNHDA, CDR2 SQIVND (reference sequence). CDR3 nucleotides: TGTGCCAGTAAAGTCCATCCAGAGCCCCAGCATTTT. Translated: CASKVHPEPQHF.

The chain combines TRBV3-1 with TRBJ1-2; no firm D call. Trimming stripped 2 bases from V and 8 bases from J, with 9 bases between. Germline CDR1 and CDR2: LGHDT and YNNKEL (reference sequence). This CDR3 comprises 12 residues. CDR3 bases: TGTGCCAGCAGCCAATTTTCGGGAGGCTACACCTTC. This sequence encodes CASSQFSGGYTF.

This clonotype was found a few times. The chain joins TRBV25-1 to TRBJ2-7; D not resolved. This CDR3 comprises 12 residues. CDR1 is MGHDK and CDR2 is SYGVNS in the germline V gene. V lost 4 bases and J lost 7, with 11 bases in between. The chain's CDR3 is CASSVRRGEQYF. The CDR3 DNA sequence: TGTGCCAGCAGTGTCCGGCGCGGTGAGCAGTACTTC.

This clonotype turned up a few times. CDR3 coding DNA: TGCACCAGCAGCCAAGACCAGGCCGGGACAGCGCTCTATAGCAATCAGCCCCAGCATTTT. Translation: CTSSQDQAGTALYSNQPQHF. The J gene is TRBJ1-5, the V gene TRBV1; TRBD1, the table's D call, was not compared with the DNA. TRBV1 is tagged as a pseudogene. The length of the CDR3 is 20 residues.

On this clonotype: A much larger clone lies one base from this, so it may be a read error. The J gene is TRBJ2-5, the V gene TRBV4-1, with D possibly matching TRBD1 (6 bases). Trimming took off 6 bases at V and 5 bases at J, with 16 bases between the two ends. The CDR3 is 14 amino acids. Germline V CDR1 and CDR2: MGHRA, YSYEKL. The CDR3 sequence is CASRRTVVDETQYF. The DNA for the CDR3 is TGCGCCAGCAGAAGGACAGTGGTGGATGAGACCCAGTACTTC.

This clonotype has ten or more counts. This chain uses TRBV20-1 with TRBJ2-7, with TRBD1 matching 9 bases. The CDR3 loop spans 12 amino acids. The V gene's germline CDR1 is DFQATT and CDR2 SNEGSKA (reference sequence). V shed 5 bases, J shed 6 bases, and the junction held 5 bases outside the gene matches. The CDR3 DNA follows: TGCAGTGCTGCGGGACAGGGAACCGAGCAGTACTTC. Translating gives CSAAGQGTEQYF.

This chain links TRBV6-5 with TRBJ1-1, with D unresolved. This CDR3 region has 13 residues. V lost 2 bases and J lost 1, with 5 bases in between. Germline values: CDR1 MNHEY, CDR2 SVGAGI. CDR3: CASSYLENTEAFF. Here the CDR3 DNA reads TGTGCCAGCAGTTACCTGGAGAACACTGAAGCTTTCTTT.

This clonotype was observed at least ten times. V is TRBV29-1 and J is TRBJ2-2; D perhaps matches TRBD2 (6 bases). The CDR3 covers 13 residues. Germline CDR1 reads SQVTM; CDR2 reads ANQGSEA. V lost 3 bases, J lost 1 base, and 6 bases lay in between. CDR3 sequence reads: CSVEGGNTGELFF. In DNA form, the CDR3 reads TGCAGCGTTGAGGGGGGGAACACCGGGGAGCTGTTTTTT.

This clonotype showed up many times. This sequence joins TRBV3-1 and TRBJ1-2; maybe TRBD1 (5 bases). The CDR3 runs to 11 residues. Germline V gene data show CDR1 as LGHDT and CDR2 as YNNKEL (reference sequence). The germline V and J ends were trimmed by 0 bases and 11 bases, with 7 bases remaining between them. DNA for the CDR3: TGTGCCAGCAGCCAAGAGGGGGAGTACACCTTC. Its translation: CASSQEGEYTF.